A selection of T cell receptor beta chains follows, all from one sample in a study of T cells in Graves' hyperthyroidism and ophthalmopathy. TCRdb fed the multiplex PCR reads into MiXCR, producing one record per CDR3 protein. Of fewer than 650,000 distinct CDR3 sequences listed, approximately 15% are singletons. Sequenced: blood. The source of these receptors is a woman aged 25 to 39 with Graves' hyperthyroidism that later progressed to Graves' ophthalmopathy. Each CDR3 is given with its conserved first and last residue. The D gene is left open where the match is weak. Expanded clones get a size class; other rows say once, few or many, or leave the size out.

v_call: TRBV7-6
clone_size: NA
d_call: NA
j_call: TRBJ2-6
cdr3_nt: TGTGCCAGCAGCTTAGCGGTAGGGGGTACTGGGGCCAACGTCCTGACTTTC
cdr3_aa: CASSLAVGGTGANVLTF

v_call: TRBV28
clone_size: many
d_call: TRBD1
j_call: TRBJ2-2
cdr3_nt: TGTGCCAGCTCCCCGTGGGGACAGGGTAACACCGGGGAGCTGTTTTTT
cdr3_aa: CASSPWGQGNTGELFF

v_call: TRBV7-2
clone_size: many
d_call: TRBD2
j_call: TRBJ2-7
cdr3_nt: TGTGCCAGCAGCCCCCGGACTAGCGGTTACGAGCAGTACTTC
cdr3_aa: CASSPRTSGYEQYF

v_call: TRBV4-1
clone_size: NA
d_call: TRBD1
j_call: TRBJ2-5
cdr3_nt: TGCGCCAGCAGCCAAGATTGGAACAGGGGGCACGAGACCCGGTACTTC
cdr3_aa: CASSQDWNRGHETRYF

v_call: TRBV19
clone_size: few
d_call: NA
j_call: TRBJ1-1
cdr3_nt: TGTGCCAGTATCGGAGGTTGGAACACTGAAGCTTTCTTT
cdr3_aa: CASIGGWNTEAFF

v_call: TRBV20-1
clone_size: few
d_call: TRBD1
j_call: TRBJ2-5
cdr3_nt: TGCAGTGCCTGGACAGGGTGGGCTCAAGAGACCCAGTACTTC
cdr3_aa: CSAWTGWAQETQYF

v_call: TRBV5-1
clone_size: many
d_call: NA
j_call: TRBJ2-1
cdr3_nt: TGCGCCAGCCGACGAGACGAAAGCTCCTACAATGAGCAGTTCTTC
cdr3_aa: CASRRDESSYNEQFF

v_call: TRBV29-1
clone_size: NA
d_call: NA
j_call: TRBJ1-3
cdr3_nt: TGCAGCGCAACAAGGACCGGGGGGAGAAACACCATATATTTT
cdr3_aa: CSATRTGGRNTIYF

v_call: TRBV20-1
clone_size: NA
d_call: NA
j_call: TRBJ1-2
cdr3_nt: TGCAGTGCTAGAGATTGGCAGCCCGGGAGTGGCTACACCTTC
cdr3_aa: CSARDWQPGSGYTF

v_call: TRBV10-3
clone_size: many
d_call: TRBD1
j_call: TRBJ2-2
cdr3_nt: TGTGCCATCAGTGAGTCGAGCCAGGGGGCAGGAGCCGGGGAGCTGTTTTTT
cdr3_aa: CAISESSQGAGAGELFF

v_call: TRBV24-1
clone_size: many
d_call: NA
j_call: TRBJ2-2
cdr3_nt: TGTGCCACCAGTGATCCGGGACAAGCGAACACCGGGGAGCTGTTTTTT
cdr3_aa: CATSDPGQANTGELFF

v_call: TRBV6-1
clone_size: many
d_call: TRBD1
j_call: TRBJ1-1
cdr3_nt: TGTGCCAGCATTGGGGCCGGACAGGGCGCTGAAGCTTTCTTT
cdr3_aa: CASIGAGQGAEAFF